Given below is one T cell receptor beta chain in context. What it binds is unknown. Its ends do not fully match the called genes, so a read error is possible. How the authors handled the data: Differences in CDR3 between clinicopathological groups were drawn on to build a classifier intended to discriminate distant-metastatic papillary thyroid cancer patients. TCRdb re-clonotyped the PCR reads via MiXCR. In this record, the V and J calls reflect TCRdb's handling and not the investigators' own analysis. The sample yields 28,000 or so clones, approximately 16% seen once. No treatment had been given to any patient before thyroid surgery. This entry belongs to a study of metastatic and nonmetastatic thyroid tumors. Looking at the study overall: The comparison covered peripheral blood and tumor or nodule tissue in malignant and benign thyroid patients.

The CDR3 extends over 15 amino acids. Per the germline V gene, CDR1 is GTSNPN and CDR2 is SVGIG (reference sequence). Study-level findings and limits: Compared with benign nodules, malignant thyroid tumors were reported to have significantly higher TCR beta diversity in both blood and tumor.

This rearrangement joins TRBV30 to TRBJ2-3, with D tentatively TRBD2 (5 bases). The source is a female donor with papillary thyroid cancer or a benign thyroid nodule (not recorded which). Some clones in this sample may be carry-over from other donors' samples. The material sequenced was blood. The DNA of the CDR3 is TGTACCTGGACCTCAAGAGGGCGGAGCACAGATACGCAGTATTTT. Amino acids: CTWTSRGRSTDTQYF. Full variable domain (outside the CDR3, taken from reference TRBV30 and TRBJ2-3): SQTIHQWPATLVQPVGSPLSLECTVEGTSNPNLYWYRQAAGRGLQLLFYSVGIGQISSEVPQNLSASRPQDRQFILSSKKLLLSDSGFYLCTWTSRGRSTDTQYFGPGTRLTVL.